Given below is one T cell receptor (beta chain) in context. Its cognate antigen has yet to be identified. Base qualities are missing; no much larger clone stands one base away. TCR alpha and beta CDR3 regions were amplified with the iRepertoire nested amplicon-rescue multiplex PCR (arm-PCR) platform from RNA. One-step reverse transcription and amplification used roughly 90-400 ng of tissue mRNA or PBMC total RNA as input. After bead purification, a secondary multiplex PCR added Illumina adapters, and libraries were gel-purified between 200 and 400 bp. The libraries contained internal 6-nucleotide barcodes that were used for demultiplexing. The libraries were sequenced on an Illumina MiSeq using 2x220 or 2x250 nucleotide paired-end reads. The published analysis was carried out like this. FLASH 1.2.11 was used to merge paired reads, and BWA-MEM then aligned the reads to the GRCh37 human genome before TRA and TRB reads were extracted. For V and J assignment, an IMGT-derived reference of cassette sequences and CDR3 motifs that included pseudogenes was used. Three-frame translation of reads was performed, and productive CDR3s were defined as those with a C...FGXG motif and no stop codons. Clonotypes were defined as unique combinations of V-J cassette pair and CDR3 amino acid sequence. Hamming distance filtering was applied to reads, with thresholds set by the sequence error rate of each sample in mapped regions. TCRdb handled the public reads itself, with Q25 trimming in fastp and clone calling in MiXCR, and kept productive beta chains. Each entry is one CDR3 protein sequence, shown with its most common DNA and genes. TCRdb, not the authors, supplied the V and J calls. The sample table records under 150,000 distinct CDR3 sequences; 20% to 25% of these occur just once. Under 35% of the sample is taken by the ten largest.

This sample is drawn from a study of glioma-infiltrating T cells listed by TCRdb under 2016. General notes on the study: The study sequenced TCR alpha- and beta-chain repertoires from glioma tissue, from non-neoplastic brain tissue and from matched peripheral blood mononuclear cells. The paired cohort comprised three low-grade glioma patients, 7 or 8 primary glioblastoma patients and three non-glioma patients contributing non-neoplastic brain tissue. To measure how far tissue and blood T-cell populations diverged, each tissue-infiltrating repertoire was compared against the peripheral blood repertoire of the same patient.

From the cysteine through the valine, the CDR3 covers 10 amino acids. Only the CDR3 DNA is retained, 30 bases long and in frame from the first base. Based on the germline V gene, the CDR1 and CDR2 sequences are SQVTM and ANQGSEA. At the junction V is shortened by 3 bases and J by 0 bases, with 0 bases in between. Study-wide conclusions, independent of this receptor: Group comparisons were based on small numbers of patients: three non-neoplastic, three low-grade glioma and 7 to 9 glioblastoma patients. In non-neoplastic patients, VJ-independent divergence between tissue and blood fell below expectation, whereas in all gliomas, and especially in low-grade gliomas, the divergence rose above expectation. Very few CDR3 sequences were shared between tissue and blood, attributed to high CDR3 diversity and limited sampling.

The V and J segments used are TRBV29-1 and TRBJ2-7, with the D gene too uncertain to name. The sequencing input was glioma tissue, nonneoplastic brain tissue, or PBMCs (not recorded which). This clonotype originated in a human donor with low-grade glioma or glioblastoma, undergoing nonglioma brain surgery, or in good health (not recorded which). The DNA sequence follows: TGCAGCGTTGACTCCTACGAGCAGTACGTC. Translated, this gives CSVDSYEQYV.